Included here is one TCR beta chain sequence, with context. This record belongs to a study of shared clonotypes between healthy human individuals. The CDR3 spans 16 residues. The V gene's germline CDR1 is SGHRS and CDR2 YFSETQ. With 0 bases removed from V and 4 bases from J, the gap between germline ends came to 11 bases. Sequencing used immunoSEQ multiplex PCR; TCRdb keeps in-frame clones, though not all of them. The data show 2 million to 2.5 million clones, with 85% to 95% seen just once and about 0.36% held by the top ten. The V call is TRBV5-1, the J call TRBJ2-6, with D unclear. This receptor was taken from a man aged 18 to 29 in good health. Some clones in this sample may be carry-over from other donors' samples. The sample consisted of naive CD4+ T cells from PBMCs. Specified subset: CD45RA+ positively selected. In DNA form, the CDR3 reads TGCGCCAGCAGCTTGGTGAGCGCCCCCGGGGCCAACGTCCTGACTTTC. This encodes CASSLVSAPGANVLTF.